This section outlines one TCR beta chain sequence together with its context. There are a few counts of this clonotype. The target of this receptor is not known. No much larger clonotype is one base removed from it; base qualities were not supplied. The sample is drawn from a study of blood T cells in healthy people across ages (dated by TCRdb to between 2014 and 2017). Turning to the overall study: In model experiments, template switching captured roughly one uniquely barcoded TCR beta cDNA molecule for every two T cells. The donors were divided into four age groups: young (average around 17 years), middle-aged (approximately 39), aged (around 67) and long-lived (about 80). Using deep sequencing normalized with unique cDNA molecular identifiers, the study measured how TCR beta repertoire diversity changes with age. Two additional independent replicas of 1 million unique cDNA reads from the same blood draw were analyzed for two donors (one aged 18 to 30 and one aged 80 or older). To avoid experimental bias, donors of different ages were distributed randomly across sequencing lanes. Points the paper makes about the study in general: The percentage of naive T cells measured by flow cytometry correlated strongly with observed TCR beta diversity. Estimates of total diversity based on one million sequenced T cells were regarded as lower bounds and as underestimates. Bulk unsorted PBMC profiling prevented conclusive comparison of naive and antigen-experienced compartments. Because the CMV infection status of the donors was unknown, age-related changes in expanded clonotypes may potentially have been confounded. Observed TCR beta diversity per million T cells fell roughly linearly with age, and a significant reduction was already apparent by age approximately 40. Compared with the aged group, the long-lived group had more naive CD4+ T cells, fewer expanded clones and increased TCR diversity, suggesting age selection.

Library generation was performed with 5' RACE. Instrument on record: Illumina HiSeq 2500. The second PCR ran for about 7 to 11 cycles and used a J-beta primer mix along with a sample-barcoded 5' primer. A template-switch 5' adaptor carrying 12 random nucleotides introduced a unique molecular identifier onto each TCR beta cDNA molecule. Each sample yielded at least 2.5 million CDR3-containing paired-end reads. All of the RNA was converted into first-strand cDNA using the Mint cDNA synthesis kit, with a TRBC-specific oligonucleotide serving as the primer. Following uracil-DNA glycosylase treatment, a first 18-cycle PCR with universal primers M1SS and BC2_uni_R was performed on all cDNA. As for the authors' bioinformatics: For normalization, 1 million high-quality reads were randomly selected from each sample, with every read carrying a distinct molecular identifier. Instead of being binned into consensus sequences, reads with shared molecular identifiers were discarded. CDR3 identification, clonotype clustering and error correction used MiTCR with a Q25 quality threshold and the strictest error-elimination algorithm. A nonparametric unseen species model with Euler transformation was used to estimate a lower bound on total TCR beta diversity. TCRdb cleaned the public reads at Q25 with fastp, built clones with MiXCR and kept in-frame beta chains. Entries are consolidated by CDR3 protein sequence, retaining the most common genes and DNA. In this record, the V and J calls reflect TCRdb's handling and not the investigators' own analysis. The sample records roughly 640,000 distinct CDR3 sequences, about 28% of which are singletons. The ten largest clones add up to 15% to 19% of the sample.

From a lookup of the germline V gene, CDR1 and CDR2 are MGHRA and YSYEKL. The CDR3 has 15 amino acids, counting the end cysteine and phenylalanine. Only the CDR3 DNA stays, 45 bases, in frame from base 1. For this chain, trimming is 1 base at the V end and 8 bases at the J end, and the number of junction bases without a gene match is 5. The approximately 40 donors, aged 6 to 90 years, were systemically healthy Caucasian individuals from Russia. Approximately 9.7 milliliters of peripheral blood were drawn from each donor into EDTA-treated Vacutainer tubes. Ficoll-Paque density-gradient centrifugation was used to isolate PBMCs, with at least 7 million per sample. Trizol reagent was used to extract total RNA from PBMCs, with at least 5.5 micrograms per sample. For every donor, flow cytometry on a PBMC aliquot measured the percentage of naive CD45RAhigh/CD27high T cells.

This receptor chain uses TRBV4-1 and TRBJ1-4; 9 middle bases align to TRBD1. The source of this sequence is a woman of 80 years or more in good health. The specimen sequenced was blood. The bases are TGCGCCAGCAGCCAAGCGGGACAGGGCCGCGAAAAACTGTTTTTT. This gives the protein CASSQAGQGREKLFF.